The source of this T cell receptor (beta chain) is a study of beta chain features in type 1 diabetes. Study-wide context: Comparable age, gender and cell yields were observed in patients relative to healthy donors.

CD45RO/CCR7/CD25/CD127/CD95/CD27 separated CD4+ naive, central memory, regulatory and stem cell-like memory cells by sorting. Sorted populations all exceeded 95% purity. The V gene's germline CDR1 is MNHEY and CDR2 SMNVEV (reference sequence). This CDR3 has 13 residues. With 5 bases removed from V and 5 bases from J, the gap between germline ends came to 11 bases. Overall study results and limits: In every one of the four CD4+ subsets, TCRB CDR3s were moderately but significantly shorter in Type 1 diabetes patients. Whether TCRB rearrangement is influenced by HLA type was left unresolved in this analysis.

Sequencing targeted expressed TCRB transcripts, as all isolated RNA had been reverse transcribed. Sequencing was performed with immunoSEQ multiplex PCR; in TCRdb, only in-frame clones are kept and a portion is missing. The sample contains roughly 53,000 clones, around 40% of which appear only once. About this clone itself: Its target is not known.

Specimen: Tregs from blood. This receptor was identified in a man between 25 and 39 years old with type 1 diabetes. The chain joins TRBV27 to TRBJ2-3; D call uncertain. For the CDR3, the DNA is TGTGCCAGCAGTCCCTATCGTGAAGATACGCAGTATTTT. It specifies CASSPYREDTQYF.